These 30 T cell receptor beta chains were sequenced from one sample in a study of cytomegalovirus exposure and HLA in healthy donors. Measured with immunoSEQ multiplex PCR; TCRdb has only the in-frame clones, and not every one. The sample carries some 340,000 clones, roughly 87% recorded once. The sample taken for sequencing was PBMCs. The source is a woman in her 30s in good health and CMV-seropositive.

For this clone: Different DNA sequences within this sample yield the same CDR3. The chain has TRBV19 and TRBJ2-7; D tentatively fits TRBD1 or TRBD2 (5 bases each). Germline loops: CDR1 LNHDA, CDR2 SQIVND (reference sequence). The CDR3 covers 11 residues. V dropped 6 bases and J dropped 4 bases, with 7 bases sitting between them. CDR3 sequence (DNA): TGTGCCAGTAGCGGGGCTTACGAGCAGTACTTC. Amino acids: CASSGAYEQYF.

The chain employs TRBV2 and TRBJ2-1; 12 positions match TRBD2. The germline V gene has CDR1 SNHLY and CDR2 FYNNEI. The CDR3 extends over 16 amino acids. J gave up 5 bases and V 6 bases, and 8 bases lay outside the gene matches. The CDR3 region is CASRELAGGLDNEQFF. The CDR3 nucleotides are TGTGCCAGCAGAGAGCTAGCGGGGGGGCTAGACAATGAGCAGTTCTTC.

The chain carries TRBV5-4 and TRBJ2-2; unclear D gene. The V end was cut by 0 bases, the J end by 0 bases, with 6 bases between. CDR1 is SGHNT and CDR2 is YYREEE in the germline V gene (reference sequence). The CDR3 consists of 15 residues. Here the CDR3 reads CASSLGEANTGELFF. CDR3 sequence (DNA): TGTGCCAGCAGCTTGGGAGAGGCGAACACCGGGGAGCTGTTTTTT.

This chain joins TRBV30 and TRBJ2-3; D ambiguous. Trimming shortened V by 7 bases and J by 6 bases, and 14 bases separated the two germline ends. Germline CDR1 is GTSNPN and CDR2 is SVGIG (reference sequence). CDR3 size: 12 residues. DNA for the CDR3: TGTGCCTCCAGCCAAAGTCCGGATACGCAGTATTTT. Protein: CASSQSPDTQYF.

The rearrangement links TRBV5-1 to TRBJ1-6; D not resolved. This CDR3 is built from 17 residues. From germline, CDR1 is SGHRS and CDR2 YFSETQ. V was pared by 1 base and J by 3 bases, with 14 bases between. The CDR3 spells CASSLSRDRGYNSPLHF. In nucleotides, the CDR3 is TGCGCCAGCAGCTTGTCACGGGATCGGGGCTATAATTCACCCCTCCACTTT.

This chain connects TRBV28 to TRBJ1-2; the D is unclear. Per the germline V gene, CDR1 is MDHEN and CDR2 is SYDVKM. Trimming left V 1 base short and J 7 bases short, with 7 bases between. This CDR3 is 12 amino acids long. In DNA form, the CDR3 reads TGTGCCAGCAGTTTATTAGCCGGTGGCTACACCTTC. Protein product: CASSLLAGGYTF.

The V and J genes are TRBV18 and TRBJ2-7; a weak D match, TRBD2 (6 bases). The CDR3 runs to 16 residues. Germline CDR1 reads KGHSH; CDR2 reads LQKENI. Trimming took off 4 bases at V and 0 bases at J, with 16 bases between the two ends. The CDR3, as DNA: TGTGCCAGCTCACACGAGGACTACCAAAGCTCCTACGAGCAGTACTTC. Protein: CASSHEDYQSSYEQYF.

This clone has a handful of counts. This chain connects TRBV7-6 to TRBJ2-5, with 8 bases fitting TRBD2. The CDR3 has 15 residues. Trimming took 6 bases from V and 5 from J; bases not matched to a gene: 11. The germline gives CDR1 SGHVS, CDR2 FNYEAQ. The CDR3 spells CASRPTLAGGETQYF. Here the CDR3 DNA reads TGTGCCAGCAGACCAACCCTAGCGGGCGGGGAGACCCAGTACTTC.

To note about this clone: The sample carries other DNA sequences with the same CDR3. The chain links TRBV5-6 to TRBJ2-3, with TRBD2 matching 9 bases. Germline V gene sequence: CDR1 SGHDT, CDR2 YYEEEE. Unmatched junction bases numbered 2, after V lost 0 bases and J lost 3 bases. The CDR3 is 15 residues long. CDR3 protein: CASSLGLAGTDTQYF. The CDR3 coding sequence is TGTGCCAGCAGCTTGGGCCTAGCGGGAACAGATACGCAGTATTTT.

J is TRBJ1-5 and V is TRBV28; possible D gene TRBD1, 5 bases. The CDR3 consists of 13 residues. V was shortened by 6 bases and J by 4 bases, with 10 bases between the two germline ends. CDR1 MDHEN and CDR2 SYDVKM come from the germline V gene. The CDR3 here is CASSGHANQPQHF. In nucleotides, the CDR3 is TGTGCCAGCAGCGGACACGCGAATCAGCCCCAGCATTTT. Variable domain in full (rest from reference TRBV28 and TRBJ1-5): DVKVTQSSRYLVKRTGEKVFLECVQDMDHENMFWYRQDPGLGLRLIYFSYDVKMKEKGDIPEGYSVSREKKERFSLILESASTNQTSMYLCASSGHANQPQHFGDGTRLSIL.

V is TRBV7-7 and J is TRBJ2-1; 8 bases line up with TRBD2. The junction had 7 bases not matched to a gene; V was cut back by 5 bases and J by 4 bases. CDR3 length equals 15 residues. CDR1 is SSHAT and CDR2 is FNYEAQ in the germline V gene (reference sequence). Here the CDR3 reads CASSNQAGAYNEQFF. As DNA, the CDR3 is TGTGCCAGCAGCAACCAAGCGGGAGCGTACAATGAGCAGTTCTTC.

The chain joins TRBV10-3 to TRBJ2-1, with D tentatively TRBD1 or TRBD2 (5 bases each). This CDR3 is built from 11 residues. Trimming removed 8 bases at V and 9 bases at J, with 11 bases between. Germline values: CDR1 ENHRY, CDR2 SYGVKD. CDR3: CAIALGVEQFF. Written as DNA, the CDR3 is TGTGCCATCGCTCTGGGGGTTGAGCAGTTCTTC.

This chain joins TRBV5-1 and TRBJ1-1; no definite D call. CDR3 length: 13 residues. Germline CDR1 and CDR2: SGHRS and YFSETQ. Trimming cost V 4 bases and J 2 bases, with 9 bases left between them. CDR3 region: CASSIFINTEAFF. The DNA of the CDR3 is TGCGCCAGCAGCATATTCATAAACACTGAAGCTTTCTTT.

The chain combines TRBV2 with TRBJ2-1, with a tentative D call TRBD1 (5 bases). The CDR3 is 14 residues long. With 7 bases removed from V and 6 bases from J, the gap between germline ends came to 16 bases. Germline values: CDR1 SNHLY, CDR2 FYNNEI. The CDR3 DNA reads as TGTGCCAGCACCGGAACCTTCAGGGTCAATGAGCAGTTCTTC. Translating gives CASTGTFRVNEQFF.

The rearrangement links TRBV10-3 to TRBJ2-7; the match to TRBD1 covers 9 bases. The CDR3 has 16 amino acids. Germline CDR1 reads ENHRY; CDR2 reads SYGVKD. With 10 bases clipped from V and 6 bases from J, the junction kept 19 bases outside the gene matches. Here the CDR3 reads CAKDRDRVTGVGEQYF. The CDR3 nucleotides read TGTGCCAAAGACCGGGACAGGGTTACGGGTGTCGGCGAGCAGTACTTC.

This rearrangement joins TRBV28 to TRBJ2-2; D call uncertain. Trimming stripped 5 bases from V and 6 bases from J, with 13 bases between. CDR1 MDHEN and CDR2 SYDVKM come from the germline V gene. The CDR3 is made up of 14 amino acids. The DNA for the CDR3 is TGTGCCAGCAGTCCCCATCTTCGTCCCGGGGAGCTGTTTTTT. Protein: CASSPHLRPGELFF.

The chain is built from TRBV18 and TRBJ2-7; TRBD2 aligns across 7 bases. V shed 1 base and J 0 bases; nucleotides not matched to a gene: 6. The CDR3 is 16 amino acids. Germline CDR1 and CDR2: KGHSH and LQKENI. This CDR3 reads CASSPLPSGSSYEQYF. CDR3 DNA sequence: TGTGCCAGCTCACCACTCCCTAGCGGCAGCTCCTACGAGCAGTACTTC.

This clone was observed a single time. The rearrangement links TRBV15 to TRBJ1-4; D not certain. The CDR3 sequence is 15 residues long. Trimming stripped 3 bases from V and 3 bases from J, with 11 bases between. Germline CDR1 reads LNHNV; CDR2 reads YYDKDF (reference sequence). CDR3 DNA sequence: TGTGCCACCAGCAGTTTTAGGGCTCCTAATGAAAAACTGTTTTTT. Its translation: CATSSFRAPNEKLFF.

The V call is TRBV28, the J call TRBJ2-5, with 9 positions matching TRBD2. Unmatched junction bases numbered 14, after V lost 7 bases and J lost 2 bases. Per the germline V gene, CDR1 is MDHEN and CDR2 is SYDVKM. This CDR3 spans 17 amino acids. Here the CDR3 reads CASNRVPAGGPQETQYF. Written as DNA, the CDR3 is TGTGCCAGCAACCGGGTCCCAGCGGGGGGCCCGCAAGAGACCCAGTACTTC.

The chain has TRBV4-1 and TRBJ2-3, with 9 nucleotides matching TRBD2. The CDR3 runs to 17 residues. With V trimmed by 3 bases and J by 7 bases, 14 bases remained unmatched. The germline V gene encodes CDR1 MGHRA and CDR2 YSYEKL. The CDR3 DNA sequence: TGCGCCAGCAGCCAGGCGGGAGGGATCCTAGCGGAGCATACGCAGTATTTT. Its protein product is CASSQAGGILAEHTQYF.

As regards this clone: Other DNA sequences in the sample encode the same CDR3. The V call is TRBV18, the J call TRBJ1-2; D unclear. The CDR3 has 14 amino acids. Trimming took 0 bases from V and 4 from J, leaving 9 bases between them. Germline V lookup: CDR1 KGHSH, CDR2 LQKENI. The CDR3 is CASSPPTESYGYTF. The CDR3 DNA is TGTGCCAGCTCACCACCAACGGAAAGCTATGGCTACACCTTC.

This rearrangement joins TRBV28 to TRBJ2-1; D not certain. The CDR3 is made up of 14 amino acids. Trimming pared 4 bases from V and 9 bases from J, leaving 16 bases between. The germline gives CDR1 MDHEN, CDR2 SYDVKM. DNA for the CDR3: TGTGCCAGCAGTTCCCATAGTTTAGCCGGTGAGCAGTTCTTC. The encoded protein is CASSSHSLAGEQFF.

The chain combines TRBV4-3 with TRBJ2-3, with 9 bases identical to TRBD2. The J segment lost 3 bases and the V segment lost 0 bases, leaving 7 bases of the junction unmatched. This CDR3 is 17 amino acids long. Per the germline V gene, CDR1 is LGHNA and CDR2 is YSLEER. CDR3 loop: CASSQEPAGGGTDTQYF. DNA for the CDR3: TGCGCCAGCAGCCAAGAACCAGCGGGGGGCGGGACAGATACGCAGTATTTT.

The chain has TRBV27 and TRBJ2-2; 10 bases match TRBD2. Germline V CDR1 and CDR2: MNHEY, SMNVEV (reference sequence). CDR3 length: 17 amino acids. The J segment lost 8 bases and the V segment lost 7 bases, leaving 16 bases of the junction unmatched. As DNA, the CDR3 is TGTGCCAGCATGTCTGCGCCTAGCGGGGGTATCGATGGGGAGCTGTTTTTT. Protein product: CASMSAPSGGIDGELFF.

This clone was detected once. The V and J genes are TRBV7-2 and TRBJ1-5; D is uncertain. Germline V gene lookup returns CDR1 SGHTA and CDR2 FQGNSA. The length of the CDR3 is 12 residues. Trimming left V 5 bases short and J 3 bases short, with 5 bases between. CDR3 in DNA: TGTGCCAGCAGCAGGTACAATCAGCCCCAGCATTTT. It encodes CASSRYNQPQHF.

In DNA form, the CDR3 reads TGTGCCAGCAGCCGTGGGGCGCCTGGGGCCAACGTCCTGACTTTC. Its translation is CASSRGAPGANVLTF. The V and J genes are TRBV27 and TRBJ2-6, with a possible D match to TRBD1 (5 bases). The CDR3 consists of 15 residues. The germline V gene has CDR1 MNHEY and CDR2 SMNVEV (reference sequence). The V gene lost 6 bases and the J gene lost 2 bases, with 11 bases spanning the gap.

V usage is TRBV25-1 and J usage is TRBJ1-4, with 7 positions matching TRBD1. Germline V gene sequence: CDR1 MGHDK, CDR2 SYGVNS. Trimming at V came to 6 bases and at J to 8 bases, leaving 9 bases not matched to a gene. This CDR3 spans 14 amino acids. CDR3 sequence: CASRTNRGGEKLFF. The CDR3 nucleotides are TGTGCCAGCAGGACGAACAGGGGTGGGGAAAAACTGTTTTTT.

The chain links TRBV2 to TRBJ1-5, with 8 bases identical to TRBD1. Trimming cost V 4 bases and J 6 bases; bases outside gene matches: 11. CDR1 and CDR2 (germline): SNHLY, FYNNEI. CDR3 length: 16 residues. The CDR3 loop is CASSGSSGGTSQPQHF. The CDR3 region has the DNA TGTGCCAGCAGTGGCTCATCAGGGGGCACAAGTCAGCCCCAGCATTTT.

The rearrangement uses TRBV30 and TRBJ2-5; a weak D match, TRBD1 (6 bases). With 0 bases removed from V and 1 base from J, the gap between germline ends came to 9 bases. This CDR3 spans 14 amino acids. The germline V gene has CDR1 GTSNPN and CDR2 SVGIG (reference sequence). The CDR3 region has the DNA TGTGCCTGGAGTGTGCAGGGGCTCCAAGAGACCCAGTACTTC. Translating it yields CAWSVQGLQETQYF. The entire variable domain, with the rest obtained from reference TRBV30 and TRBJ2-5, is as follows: SQTIHQWPATLVQPVGSPLSLECTVEGTSNPNLYWYRQAAGRGLQLLFYSVGIGQISSEVPQNLSASRPQDRQFILSSKKLLLSDSGFYLCAWSVQGLQETQYFGPGTRLLVL.

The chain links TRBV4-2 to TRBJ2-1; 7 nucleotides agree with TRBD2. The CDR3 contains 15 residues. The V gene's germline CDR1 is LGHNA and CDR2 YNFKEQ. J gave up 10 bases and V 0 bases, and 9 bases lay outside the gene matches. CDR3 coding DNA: TGTGCCAGCAGCCAAGAAAGGAACGGGGGAGGGGAGCAGTTCTTC. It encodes CASSQERNGGGEQFF.